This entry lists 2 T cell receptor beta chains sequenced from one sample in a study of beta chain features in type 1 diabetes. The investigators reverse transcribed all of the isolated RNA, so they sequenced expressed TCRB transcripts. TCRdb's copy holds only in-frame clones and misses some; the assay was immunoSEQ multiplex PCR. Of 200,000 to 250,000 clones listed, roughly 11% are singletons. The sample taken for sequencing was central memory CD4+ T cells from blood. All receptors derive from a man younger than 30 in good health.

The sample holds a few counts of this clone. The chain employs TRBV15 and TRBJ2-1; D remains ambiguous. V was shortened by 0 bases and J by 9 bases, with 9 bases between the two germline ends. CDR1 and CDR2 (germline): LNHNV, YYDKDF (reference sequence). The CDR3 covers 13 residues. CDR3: CATSRDLETEQFF. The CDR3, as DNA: TGTGCCACCAGCAGAGATCTGGAGACTGAGCAGTTCTTC.

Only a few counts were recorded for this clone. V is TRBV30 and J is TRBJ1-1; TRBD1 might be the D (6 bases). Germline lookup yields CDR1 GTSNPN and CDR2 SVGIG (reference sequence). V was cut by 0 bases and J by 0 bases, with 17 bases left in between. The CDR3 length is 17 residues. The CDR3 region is CAWSVGARGGMNTEAFF. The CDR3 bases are TGTGCCTGGAGTGTAGGTGCCAGGGGTGGGATGAACACTGAAGCTTTCTTT.